The 27 T cell receptor beta chains in this list originate from one sample, sequenced in a study of blood T cell repertoires in COVID-19. Data came from immunoSEQ multiplex PCR; TCRdb stores just in-frame clones and leaves some out. The sample has roughly 100,000 clones; 84% are singletons. The sequenced sample was peripheral blood. The receptors shown here come from a man between 65 and 85 years old with active or convalescent COVID-19.

The chain links TRBV5-1 to TRBJ1-6; 8 nucleotides align to TRBD1. V trimming: 4 bases; J trimming: 6 bases; junction bases outside the gene matches: 6. This CDR3 comprises 15 residues. Germline V lookup: CDR1 SGHRS, CDR2 YFSETQ. The DNA of the CDR3 is TGCGCCAGCAGCGGGGGACAGGCGGGTAATTCACCCCTCCACTTT. Translation gives CASSGGQAGNSPLHF.

The chain carries TRBV7-9 and TRBJ1-2; TRBD1 aligns across 9 bases. Trimming cost V 1 base and J 2 bases; bases outside gene matches: 11. Per the germline V gene, CDR1 is SEHNR and CDR2 is FQNEAQ (reference sequence). The CDR3 contains 18 residues. CDR3 DNA: TGTGCCAGCAGCTTAGAGGGGAGGACAGGGGTTCCAAACTATGGCTACACCTTC. The encoded protein is CASSLEGRTGVPNYGYTF.

The gene calls are TRBV7-2 and TRBJ2-3; TRBD2 aligns across 9 bases. With 3 bases clipped from V and 4 bases from J, the junction kept 5 bases outside the gene matches. The CDR3 spans 15 residues. Germline V gives CDR1 SGHTA, CDR2 FQGNSA. The CDR3 DNA reads as TGTGCCAGCAGCTTGCGGGGGGGCCGTGCAGATACGCAGTATTTT. Translation: CASSLRGGRADTQYF.

The chain links TRBV21-1 to TRBJ2-7; the table's D gene call, TRBD1, was not cross checked with the DNA. TRBV21-1 is noted as a pseudogene. The CDR3 consists of 17 residues. The CDR3 DNA sequence: TGTGCCAGCAGCACGAAAACCCCGGGACAAGTTCCCTACGAGCAGTACTTC. Protein product: CASSTKTPGQVPYEQYF.

The chain couples TRBV19 to TRBJ2-3, with 10 bases that match TRBD1. The CDR3 spans 14 residues. Trimming cost V 6 bases and J 2 bases; bases outside gene matches: 2. The V gene's germline CDR1 is LNHDA and CDR2 SQIVND (reference sequence). As DNA, the CDR3 is TGTGCCAGTAGCGACAGGGGGCTCACAGATACGCAGTATTTT. Protein: CASSDRGLTDTQYF.

DNA of the CDR3: TGTGCCAGCAGCTTAGAACTAGCCCCAGATACGCAGTATTTT. The encoded protein is CASSLELAPDTQYF. This chain uses TRBV7-2 with TRBJ2-3; perhaps TRBD2 as D (6 bases). Trimming shortened V by 1 base and J by 4 bases, and 9 bases separated the two germline ends. CDR3 length: 14 residues. CDR1 SGHTA and CDR2 FQGNSA come from the germline V gene.

The genes are TRBV28 and TRBJ1-4, with TRBD1 matching 8 bases. With 3 bases clipped from V and 6 bases from J, the junction kept 3 bases outside the gene matches. Germline values: CDR1 MDHEN, CDR2 SYDVKM. The CDR3 consists of 14 residues. The chain's CDR3 is CASSFVDRDEKLFF. CDR3 DNA sequence: TGTGCCAGCAGTTTCGTGGACAGGGATGAAAAACTGTTTTTT.

The J gene is TRBJ2-6, the V gene TRBV7-9, with 9 nucleotides matching TRBD1. The CDR3 length is 17 residues. Trimming cost V 0 bases and J 5 bases; bases outside gene matches: 5. Germline CDR1 SEHNR, CDR2 FQNEAQ (reference sequence). CDR3 DNA sequence: TGTGCCAGCAGCTTAGCCGGGACAGGGCTGAGGGCCAACGTCCTGACTTTC. This codes for CASSLAGTGLRANVLTF.

The chain combines TRBV5-4 with TRBJ2-3, with 7 bases identical to TRBD2. The V segment lost 4 bases and the J segment 0 bases; nucleotides outside the gene matches: 8. The CDR3 sequence is 16 residues long. Germline V lookup: CDR1 SGHNT, CDR2 YYREEE (reference sequence). The CDR3 reads CASSIASGGSTDTQYF. The DNA for the CDR3 is TGTGCCAGCAGCATTGCGTCCGGGGGGAGCACAGATACGCAGTATTTT. Combining the CDR3 with reference TRBV5-4 and TRBJ2-3 gives the whole variable domain ETGVTQSPTHLIKTRGQQVTLRCSSQSGHNTVSWYQQALGQGPQFIFQYYREEENGRGNFPPRFSGLQFPNYSSELNVNALELDDSALYLCASSIASGGSTDTQYFGPGTRLTVL.

This clone is a singleton in its sample. The CDR3 spells CAWSLTYNEQFF. DNA for the CDR3: TGTGCCTGGAGTCTTACCTACAATGAGCAGTTCTTC. The rearrangement joins TRBV30 to TRBJ2-1; D is ambiguous. The CDR3 totals 12 residues. V gave up 2 bases and J gave up 2 bases, with 4 bases separating them. Germline assignment: CDR1 GTSNPN and CDR2 SVGIG (reference sequence).

This sequence joins TRBV5-1 and TRBJ2-6, with D maybe TRBD1 (5 bases). Per germline, CDR1 SGHRS and CDR2 YFSETQ. The V gene lost 7 bases and the J gene lost 2 bases, with 10 bases spanning the gap. The CDR3 totals 14 residues. The CDR3 loop reads CASAQGTGANVLTF. CDR3 bases: TGCGCCAGCGCCCAGGGAACTGGGGCCAACGTCCTGACTTTC.

The genes are TRBV6-5 and TRBJ1-1; D unclear. There are 15 residues in the CDR3. Trimming pared 0 bases from V and 1 base from J, leaving 9 bases between. The germline V gene has CDR1 MNHEY and CDR2 SVGAGI. The CDR3 protein is CASSYSFGKNTEAFF. The CDR3 DNA sequence: TGTGCCAGCAGTTACTCTTTCGGGAAGAACACTGAAGCTTTCTTT.

The gene calls are TRBV4-2 and TRBJ2-7; D perhaps matches TRBD1 (5 bases). Germline CDR1 and CDR2: LGHNA and YNFKEQ. This CDR3 spans 16 amino acids. Trimming took 8 bases from V and 4 from J, leaving 24 bases between them. The CDR3 nucleotides are TGTGCCAGCCGCCCGGACATTCAGGCGTATTTGTACGAGCAGTACTTC. Translation gives CASRPDIQAYLYEQYF.

The chain has TRBV23-1 and TRBJ2-3; perhaps TRBD2 as D (6 bases). TRBV23-1 is an ORF, and what it does is uncertain. CDR3 length: 16 amino acids. Trimming took 1 base from V and 3 from J, leaving 14 bases between them. CDR3 bases: TGCGCCAGCAGTCAATTCGGCCTAGCGCGGACAGATACGCAGTATTTT. This encodes CASSQFGLARTDTQYF.

The chain combines TRBV18 with TRBJ2-7, with a possible D match to TRBD1 (6 bases). The V gene's germline CDR1 is KGHSH and CDR2 LQKENI. V shed 3 bases and J shed 4 bases, with 13 bases lying between them. CDR3 length equals 14 residues. CDR3 coding DNA: TGTGCCAGCTCACCGACCGGCAGGGGATACGAGCAGTACTTC. The encoded protein is CASSPTGRGYEQYF. The full variable domain, with the rest looked up from reference TRBV18 and TRBJ2-7, is NAGVMQNPRHLVRRRGQEARLRCSPMKGHSHVYWYRQLPEEGLKFMVYLQKENIIDESGMPKERFSAEFPKEGPSILRIQQVVRGDSAAYFCASSPTGRGYEQYFGPGTRLTVT.

The chain carries TRBV7-9 and TRBJ2-7, with a tentative D call TRBD1 (5 bases). This CDR3 has 13 amino acids. Germline V gene sequence: CDR1 SEHNR, CDR2 FQNEAQ (reference sequence). V was shortened by 5 bases and J by 2 bases, with 10 bases between the two germline ends. This CDR3 is CASSRPGTYEQYF. The CDR3 DNA reads TGTGCCAGCAGCCGGCCAGGGACCTACGAGCAGTACTTC. The variable domain in full, with the rest retrieved from reference TRBV7-9 and TRBJ2-7, is DTGVSQNPRHKITKRGQNVTFRCDPISEHNRLYWYRQTLGQGPEFLTYFQNEAQLEKSRLLSDRFSAERPKGSFSTLEIQRTEQGDSAMYLCASSRPGTYEQYFGPGTRLTVT.

This rearrangement joins TRBV19 to TRBJ1-2; 8 nucleotides match TRBD1. The germline V gene has CDR1 LNHDA and CDR2 SQIVND (reference sequence). The V segment lost 6 bases and the J segment 8 bases; nucleotides outside the gene matches: 8. This CDR3 has 13 amino acids. The CDR3 loop reads CASRRQGAEGYTF. The CDR3 DNA is TGTGCCAGTAGGAGGCAGGGGGCGGAAGGCTACACCTTC.

The genes are TRBV9 and TRBJ1-1, with D perhaps matching TRBD1 (5 bases). The CDR3 contains 13 residues. Germline V lookup: CDR1 SGDLS, CDR2 YYNGEE. Trimming removed 3 bases at V and 6 bases at J, with 12 bases between. CDR3 protein: CASSAGGYAEAFF. The CDR3 DNA reads as TGTGCCAGCAGCGCCGGGGGGTACGCTGAAGCTTTCTTT.

The chain uses TRBV5-8 and TRBJ1-5; D is undetermined. The CDR3 extends over 14 amino acids. V was pared by 4 bases and J by 11 bases, with 19 bases between. Germline lookup yields CDR1 SGHTS and CDR2 YDEGEE. The CDR3 protein is CASSLGAGSGSQHF. The CDR3 DNA sequence: TGTGCCAGCAGCCTCGGAGCGGGCTCCGGGTCCCAGCATTTT. Using reference TRBV5-8 and TRBJ1-5 for the parts outside the CDR3, the full variable domain is EAGVTQSPTHLIKTRGQQATLRCSPISGHTSVYWYQQALGLGLQFLLWYDEGEERNRGNFPPRFSGRQFPNYSSELNVNALELEDSALYLCASSLGAGSGSQHFGDGTRLSIL.

This rearrangement joins TRBV2 to TRBJ2-2, with 7 bases aligning to TRBD1. Germline V CDR1 and CDR2: SNHLY, FYNNEI. The J segment lost 6 bases and the V segment lost 4 bases, leaving 8 bases of the junction unmatched. The CDR3 extends over 15 amino acids. This chain's CDR3 is CASSVMGQISGELFF. DNA for the CDR3: TGTGCCAGCAGTGTCATGGGACAGATTTCCGGGGAGCTGTTTTTT.

The count of this clone is one. This chain connects TRBV5-1 to TRBJ1-6; TRBD1 matches 7 bases. Trimming took 5 bases from V and 7 from J; bases not matched to a gene: 15. The germline CDR1 and CDR2 sequences are SGHRS and YFSETQ. The length of the CDR3 is 17 residues. CDR3 residues: CASRGSTGPGQNSPLHF. CDR3 bases: TGCGCCAGCAGGGGATCGACAGGGCCGGGGCAAAATTCACCCCTCCACTTT.

DNA of the CDR3: TGTGCCAGCAGCCCTCCGGGACAGGGGTGGAACACTGAAGCTTTCTTT. Encoded protein: CASSPPGQGWNTEAFF. J is TRBJ1-1 and V is TRBV3-1 (or the pseudogene TRBV3-2), with 10 bases that match TRBD1. Germline V CDR1 and CDR2: LGHDT, YNNKEL (reference sequence). The V gene end was trimmed by 4 bases and the J gene end by 1 base; junction bases not matched to a gene: 6. The CDR3 is made up of 16 amino acids.

The chain combines TRBV15 with TRBJ1-1; TRBD1 agrees at 9 bases. V lost 5 bases to trimming and J lost 10 bases; unmatched junction nucleotides: 2. Germline loops: CDR1 LNHNV, CDR2 YYDKDF (reference sequence). The CDR3 has 11 amino acids. The CDR3 region has the DNA TGTGCCACCAGCGAGACAGGGGGAGCTTTCTTT. Residues: CATSETGGAFF.

V gene TRBV2 combines with J gene TRBJ2-5; 9 nucleotides match TRBD2. CDR3 length equals 16 residues. Germline lookup yields CDR1 SNHLY and CDR2 FYNNEI. V dropped 4 bases and J dropped 0; count of bases not matched to a gene: 6. The CDR3 nucleotides are TGTGCCAGCAGTGCTCAGCGGGGGGCTTACCAAGAGACCCAGTACTTC. Its protein product is CASSAQRGAYQETQYF.

This clone appeared a single time. The CDR3 spells CASSLAGQGLNTEAFF. The CDR3 DNA reads TGTGCCAGCAGCTTAGCGGGACAGGGGTTGAACACTGAAGCTTTCTTT. The gene calls are TRBV7-9 and TRBJ1-1; TRBD1 aligns across 10 bases. CDR3 length: 16 residues. Germline V gene lookup returns CDR1 SEHNR and CDR2 FQNEAQ (reference sequence). Germline trimming cut 0 bases from V and 0 bases from J; bases unmatched to any gene: 1.

V and J are TRBV7-2 and TRBJ2-2; TRBD2 is a possible D gene (5 bases). Trimming shortened V by 2 bases and J by 5 bases, and 12 bases separated the two germline ends. The germline V gene encodes CDR1 SGHTA and CDR2 FQGNSA. This CDR3 spans 15 amino acids. The CDR3 spells CASSLMASSTGELFF. In DNA form, the CDR3 reads TGTGCCAGCAGCTTAATGGCTAGCTCAACCGGGGAGCTGTTTTTT. The variable domain in full, completed from reference TRBV7-2 and TRBJ2-2, reads GAGVSQSPSNKVTEKGKDVELRCDPISGHTALYWYRQSLGQGLEFLIYFQGNSAPDKSGLPSDRFSAERTGGSVSTLTIQRTQQEDSAVYLCASSLMASSTGELFFGEGSRLTVL.

The chain links TRBV5-6 to TRBJ2-7; TRBD2 matches 8 bases. Unmatched junction bases numbered 1, after V lost 1 base and J lost 4 bases. Germline loops: CDR1 SGHDT, CDR2 YYEEEE. The CDR3 has 13 residues. CDR3 sequence reads: CASSLSGGYEQYF. For the CDR3, the DNA is TGTGCCAGCAGCTTGAGCGGGGGTTACGAGCAGTACTTC. Combining the CDR3 with reference TRBV5-6 and TRBJ2-7 gives the whole variable domain DAGVTQSPTHLIKTRGQQVTLRCSPKSGHDTVSWYQQALGQGPQFIFQYYEEEERQRGNFPDRFSGHQFPNYSSELNVNALLLGDSALYLCASSLSGGYEQYFGPGTRLTVT.